This entry concerns a single TCR beta chain. Its cognate antigen is unknown. V lost 7 bases, J lost 1 base, and 16 bases lay in between. This CDR3 contains 16 residues. Germline assignment: CDR1 LNHDA and CDR2 SQIVND (reference sequence). Time point noted: cycle 4 day 1 (C4D1), after six to seven weeks of nivolumab. Relapse was seen in all patients after autologous stem cell transplantation, and brentuximab vedotin exposure was variable. The record originates from a study of PD-1 blockade in classical Hodgkin lymphoma. Study-level points and caveats: CD4+ TCR diversity rose significantly by C4D1, and CD8+ TCR diversity did not. According to reports, newly diagnosed patients had lower baseline TCR diversity than healthy donors, and relapsed/refractory patients had lower baseline TCR diversity still. Prior to therapy, complete responders displayed diversity much like that of newly diagnosed patients. Exclusion applied to patients who initiated nivolumab less than 1 year following ASCT.

The repertoire was sequenced with immunoSEQ multiplex PCR; TCRdb's copy has only in-frame clones and lacks some. The sample yields more than 40,000 clones, more than 75% seen once. Source: peripheral blood mononuclear cells (PBMCs), taken before the fourth cycle of nivolumab. The chain uses TRBV19 and TRBJ1-4; TRBD1 might be the D (6 bases). The TCR was taken from a human donor with classical Hodgkin lymphoma. CDR3 sequence: CASKTGPGVTNEKLFF. The CDR3 bases are TGTGCCAGTAAGACAGGCCCTGGAGTAACTAATGAAAAACTGTTTTTT.